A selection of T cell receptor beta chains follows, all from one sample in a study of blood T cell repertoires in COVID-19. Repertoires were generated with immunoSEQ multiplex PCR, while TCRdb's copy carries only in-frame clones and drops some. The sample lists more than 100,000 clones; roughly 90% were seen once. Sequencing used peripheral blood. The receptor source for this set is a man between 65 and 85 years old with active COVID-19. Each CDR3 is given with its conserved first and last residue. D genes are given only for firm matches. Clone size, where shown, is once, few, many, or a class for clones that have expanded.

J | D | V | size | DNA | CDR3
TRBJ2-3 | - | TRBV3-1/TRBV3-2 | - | TGTGCCAGCAGCCAACTGGGACTCCCGACGCAGTATTTT | CASSQLGLPTQYF
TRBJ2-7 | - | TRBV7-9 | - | TGTGCCAGCAGCCCACCGGGAGATTACGAGCAGTACTTC | CASSPPGDYEQYF
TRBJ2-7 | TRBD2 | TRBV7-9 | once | TGTGCCAGCAGTTTCACGCGCGGGGGGGCTCCTGCCTACGAGCAGTACTTC | CASSFTRGGAPAYEQYF
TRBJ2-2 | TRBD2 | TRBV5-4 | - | TGTGCCAGCAGCCCCCGAGCGGGAGGTGGGCCCGGGGAGCTGTTTTTT | CASSPRAGGGPGELFF
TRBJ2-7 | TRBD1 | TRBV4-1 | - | TGCGCCAGTTCGAGGGGGCCATCTGTGTACGAGCAGTACTTC | CASSRGPSVYEQYF
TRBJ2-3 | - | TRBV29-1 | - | TGCAGCGTTAGTGGAGAGGCGACAGATACGCAGTATTTT | CSVSGEATDTQYF
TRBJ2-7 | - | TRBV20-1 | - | TGCAGTGCGAGGGGGTCCTACGAGCAGTACTTC | CSARGSYEQYF
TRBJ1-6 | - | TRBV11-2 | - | TGTGCCAGCAATCCAGGGAATTATAATTCACCCCTCCACTTT | CASNPGNYNSPLHF
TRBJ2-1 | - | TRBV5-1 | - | TGCGCCAGCAGCTTGACGGGACATGGTGAGCAGTTCTTC | CASSLTGHGEQFF
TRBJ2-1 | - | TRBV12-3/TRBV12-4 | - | TGTGCCAGCTCGGGGATCACTTACAATGAGCAGTTCTTC | CASSGITYNEQFF
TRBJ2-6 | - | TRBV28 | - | TGTGCCAGCACCCGGCGGGCGGGTCTCTCTGGGGCCAACGTCCTGACTTTC | CASTRRAGLSGANVLTF
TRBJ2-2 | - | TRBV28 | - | TGTGCCAGCTTAGGAAGATGGAGACAGACCCCGAACACCGGGGAGCTGTTTTTT | CASLGRWRQTPNTGELFF
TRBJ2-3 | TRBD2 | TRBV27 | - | TGTGCCAGCAGTTCTCGACTAGCGGGAGGTCCAGATACGCAGTATTTT | CASSSRLAGGPDTQYF
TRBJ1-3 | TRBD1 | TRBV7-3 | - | TGTGCCAGCAGCTTAACGGGGACAGGGGGTTTCTCTGGAAACACCATATATTTT | CASSLTGTGGFSGNTIYF
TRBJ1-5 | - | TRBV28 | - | TGTGCCAGCACCCTCCGGCAGGCTCAGCCCCAGCATTTT | CASTLRQAQPQHF
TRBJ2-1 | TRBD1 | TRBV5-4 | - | TGTGCCAGCAGCTTGAGCCTTCCCGGGACAGGGAGCTCCTACAATGAGCAGTTCTTC | CASSLSLPGTGSSYNEQFF
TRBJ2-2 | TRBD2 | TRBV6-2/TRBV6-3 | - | TGTGCCAGCAGTTTAGCGGGAGGAGCCGGGGAGCTGTTTTTT | CASSLAGGAGELFF
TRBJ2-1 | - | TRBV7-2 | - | TGTGCCAGCAGCTTAGTGAGGCCAGTTAAGCAGTTCTTC | CASSLVRPVKQFF
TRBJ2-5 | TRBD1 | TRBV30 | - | TGTGCCTGGGGGGCCGGGACAGGTGGGGAGACCCAGTACTTC | CAWGAGTGGETQYF
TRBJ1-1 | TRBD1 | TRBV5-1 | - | TGCGCCAGCAGTTGGACTTCAGGGGGCAGAACTGAAGCTTTCTTT | CASSWTSGGRTEAFF